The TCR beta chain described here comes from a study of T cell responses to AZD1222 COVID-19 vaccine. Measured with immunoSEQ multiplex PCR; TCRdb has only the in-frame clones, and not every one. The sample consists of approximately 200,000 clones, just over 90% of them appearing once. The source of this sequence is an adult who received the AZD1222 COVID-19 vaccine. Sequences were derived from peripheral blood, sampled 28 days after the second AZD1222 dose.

CDR3 DNA: TGTGCCAGCAGCTGCCCTGGGGGCCCTGGGGCCAACGTCCTGACTTTC. Its protein product is CASSCPGGPGANVLTF. This sequence joins TRBV6-8 and TRBJ2-6; possibly TRBD1 for D (6 bases). Germline-derived CDR1 and CDR2 are MNHGY and SAAAGT. The CDR3 sequence is 16 residues long. The ends were cut back, 6 bases at V and 2 bases at J, with 14 bases in the middle.